These 2 T cell receptor beta chains were all obtained from the same sample, sequenced in a study of beta chain features in type 1 diabetes. Every isolated RNA sample was fully reverse transcribed, so sequencing captured expressed TCRB transcripts. Data came from immunoSEQ multiplex PCR; TCRdb stores just in-frame clones and leaves some out. The sample carries 810,000 or so clones, 15% to 20% recorded once. Sequencing was done on a sample of naive CD4+ T cells from blood. All receptors derive from a woman between 18 and 29 years old in good health.

This clone was counted a few times. The J gene is TRBJ2-3, the V gene TRBV5-1; 9 nucleotides align to TRBD2. In germline, CDR1 is SGHRS, CDR2 YFSETQ. CDR3 size: 15 residues. The trim removed 3 bases at V and 4 bases at J, leaving 6 bases unmatched. The CDR3 coding sequence is TGCGCCAGCAGCTCTGCCGCGGGAGGGTCAGATACGCAGTATTTT. It yields the protein CASSSAAGGSDTQYF.

This clone was observed a few times. This chain uses TRBV7-3 with TRBJ2-1; TRBD2 is a possible D gene (6 bases). The ends were cut back, 5 bases at V and 4 bases at J, with 18 bases in the middle. This CDR3 region has 16 residues. Germline CDR1 reads SGHTA; CDR2 reads FQGTGA. This chain's CDR3 is CASSATTGLYYNEQFF. The CDR3 DNA is TGTGCCAGCAGCGCCACCACGGGACTCTATTACAATGAGCAGTTCTTC.